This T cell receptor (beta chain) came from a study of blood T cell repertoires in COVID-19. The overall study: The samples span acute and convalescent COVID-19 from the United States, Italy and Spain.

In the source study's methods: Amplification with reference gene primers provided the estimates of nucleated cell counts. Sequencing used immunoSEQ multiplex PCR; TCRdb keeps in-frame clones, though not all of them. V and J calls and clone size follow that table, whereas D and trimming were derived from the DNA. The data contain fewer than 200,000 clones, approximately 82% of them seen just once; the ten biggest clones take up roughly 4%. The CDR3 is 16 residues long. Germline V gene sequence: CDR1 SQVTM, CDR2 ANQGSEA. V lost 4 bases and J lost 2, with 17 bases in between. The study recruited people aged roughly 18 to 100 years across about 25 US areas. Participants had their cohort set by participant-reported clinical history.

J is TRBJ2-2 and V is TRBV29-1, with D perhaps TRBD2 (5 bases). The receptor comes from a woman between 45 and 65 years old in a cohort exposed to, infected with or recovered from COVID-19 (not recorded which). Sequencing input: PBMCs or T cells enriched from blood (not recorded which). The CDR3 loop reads CSVVSARAHNTGELFF. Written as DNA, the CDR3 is TGCAGCGTTGTCTCTGCGAGGGCTCATAACACCGGGGAGCTGTTTTTT.